These 29 T cell receptor beta chains were sequenced from one sample in a study of graft-versus-host responses after intestinal transplantation. Sequenced by immunoSEQ multiplex PCR; TCRdb stores in-frame clones only, minus some. The table records about 90,000 clones, approximately 82% of them present only once. Antigens for these TCRs are unknown. This sample comprised unstimulated CD4+ T cells sorted from spleen or lymph node cells, obtained before intestinal transplant. Receptors originate from a human donor who received an intestinal transplant.

The count of this clone is one. The chain recombines TRBV6-1 with TRBJ2-7; D is possibly TRBD1 (6 bases). The CDR3 is made up of 15 amino acids. Germline V gene lookup returns CDR1 MNHNS and CDR2 SASEGT. Trimming took off 6 bases at V and 0 bases at J, with 15 bases between the two ends. The CDR3 bases are TGTGCCAGCAGCCGGGACACCGGACTCTCCTACGAGCAGTACTTC. Translating gives CASSRDTGLSYEQYF.

The rearrangement joins TRBV29-1 to TRBJ1-2; D gene uncertain. Trimming pared 1 base from V and 0 bases from J, leaving 12 bases between. Looked up from germline, CDR1 is SQVTM and CDR2 is ANQGSEA. The CDR3 totals 15 residues. The CDR3 nucleotides read TGCAGCGTTGAAGCCCTGCGGGGAGCTAACTATGGCTACACCTTC. Protein product: CSVEALRGANYGYTF.

J is TRBJ1-3 and V is TRBV2, with a weak D call TRBD1 (5 bases). Germline values: CDR1 SNHLY, CDR2 FYNNEI. The V end lost 1 base, the J end lost 10 bases, and 14 bases lay between the germline ends. CDR3 length: 14 amino acids. This CDR3 is CASSEEAGRMTIYF. CDR3 coding DNA: TGTGCCAGCAGTGAAGAGGCAGGGAGGATGACCATATATTTT.

This chain uses TRBV11-2 with TRBJ1-1; 10 bases are a match to TRBD1. The CDR3 runs to 17 residues. Looked up from germline, CDR1 is SGHAT and CDR2 is FQNNGV. The trim removed 5 bases at V and 3 bases at J, leaving 12 bases unmatched. The CDR3 loop reads CASSPGQGGSRDTEAFF. DNA for the CDR3: TGTGCCAGCAGCCCCGGACAGGGGGGGAGTAGGGACACTGAAGCTTTCTTT.

The V and J genes are TRBV10-3 and TRBJ2-3, with D perhaps matching TRBD1 (6 bases). The CDR3 sequence is 11 residues long. V lost 10 bases, J lost 4 bases, and 9 bases lay in between. Germline CDR1 and CDR2: ENHRY and SYGVKD. Here the CDR3 DNA reads TGTGCCACCTCAGGGGCAGATACGCAGTATTTT. This sequence encodes CATSGADTQYF.

This chain joins TRBV30 and TRBJ2-2; 10 bases match TRBD2. V dropped 1 base and J dropped 2; count of bases not matched to a gene: 7. Germline CDR1 reads GTSNPN; CDR2 reads SVGIG (reference sequence). This CDR3 is 17 amino acids long. In nucleotides, the CDR3 is TGTGCCTGGAGTGCCCCGGGACTAGCGTTTAACACCGGGGAGCTGTTTTTT. Its protein product is CAWSAPGLAFNTGELFF.

The V call is TRBV7-6, the J call TRBJ1-6; a possible D gene is TRBD1 (5 bases). The CDR3 length is 14 residues. Germline CDR1 is SGHVS and CDR2 is FNYEAQ. Trimming removed 2 bases at V and 8 bases at J, with 10 bases between. The CDR3 sequence is CASSLNPTDSPLHF. As DNA, the CDR3 is TGTGCCAGCAGCTTAAACCCGACAGATTCACCCCTCCACTTT.

The rearrangement uses TRBV14 and TRBJ1-5; possible D gene TRBD1, 6 bases. The CDR3 is made up of 16 amino acids. V was shortened by 0 bases and J by 2 bases, with 11 bases between the two germline ends. CDR1 SGHDN and CDR2 FVKESK come from the germline V gene. The CDR3 nucleotides read TGTGCCAGCAGCCAAGATCCCGGACAGCGCAATCAGCCCCAGCATTTT. Translating it yields CASSQDPGQRNQPQHF.

The rearrangement uses TRBV7-9 and TRBJ2-3; 9 positions agree with TRBD2. The CDR3 spans 15 residues. V dropped 4 bases and J dropped 3; count of bases not matched to a gene: 5. The germline V gene has CDR1 SEHNR and CDR2 FQNEAQ (reference sequence). CDR3 DNA sequence: TGTGCCAGCAGCTCTAGCGGGGTCGGAACAGATACGCAGTATTTT. Its translation: CASSSSGVGTDTQYF.

CDR3 region: CASSFGTGVSTDTQYF. DNA of the CDR3: TGTGCCAGCAGCTTTGGGACAGGGGTATCGACAGATACGCAGTATTTT. V gene TRBV5-4 combines with J gene TRBJ2-3; TRBD1 matches at 10 bases. This CDR3 region has 16 residues. Trimming cost V 2 bases and J 3 bases; bases outside gene matches: 6. The germline V gene has CDR1 SGHNT and CDR2 YYREEE (reference sequence).

This chain links TRBV5-6 with TRBJ2-3; D unresolved. Between the trimmed V and J ends, which lost 2 bases and 3 bases, there was a span of 10 bases. CDR3 length equals 14 residues. The germline gives CDR1 SGHDT, CDR2 YYEEEE. CDR3 DNA: TGTGCCAGCAGCTTTAGTAGCCGGACAGATACGCAGTATTTT. Translating gives CASSFSSRTDTQYF.

The chain combines TRBV20-1 with TRBJ1-2, with D unclear. Per germline, CDR1 DFQATT and CDR2 SNEGSKA (reference sequence). The CDR3 loop spans 11 amino acids. V shed 6 bases and J shed 4 bases, with 9 bases lying between them. The CDR3 sequence is CSAYSSYGYTF. The CDR3 DNA is TGCAGTGCGTACAGTTCCTATGGCTACACCTTC.

V usage is TRBV11-2 and J usage is TRBJ1-1, with 11 bases matching TRBD1. V gave up 3 bases and J gave up 3 bases; unmatched junction bases: 9. Per the germline V gene, CDR1 is SGHAT and CDR2 is FQNNGV. CDR3 length: 17 amino acids. The CDR3 nucleotides read TGTGCCAGCAGCTTTGGACAGGGGGCTATAGCGGACACTGAAGCTTTCTTT. This encodes CASSFGQGAIADTEAFF.

The V call is TRBV7-6, the J call TRBJ1-1; 7 nucleotides agree with TRBD1. The CDR3 is made up of 16 amino acids. V lost 8 bases, J lost 3 bases, and 15 bases stayed unmatched. Germline lookup yields CDR1 SGHVS and CDR2 FNYEAQ. The CDR3 sequence is CASGVAGGLGYTEAFF. The CDR3, as DNA: TGTGCCAGCGGGGTGGCAGGGGGACTAGGGTACACTGAAGCTTTCTTT.

This chain links TRBV7-8 with TRBJ2-5, with 9 positions matching TRBD2. Germline-derived CDR1 and CDR2 are SGHVS and FQNEAQ. This CDR3 region has 15 residues. Trimming removed 2 bases from V and 4 bases from J; junction bases left unmatched: 5. Written as DNA, the CDR3 is TGTGCCAGCAGCTTAATCCCTAGCGGGACAGAGACCCAGTACTTC. This encodes CASSLIPSGTETQYF. Looking up the rest from reference TRBV7-8 and TRBJ2-5 gives the full variable domain: GAGVSQSPRYKVAKRGQDVALRCDPISGHVSLFWYQQALGQGPEFLTYFQNEAQLDKSGLPSDRFFAERPEGSVSTLKIQRTQQEDSAVYLCASSLIPSGTETQYFGPGTRLLVL.

The V gene is TRBV6-1, the J gene TRBJ2-7; possible D gene TRBD1, 7 bases. The CDR3 runs to 15 residues. Between the trimmed V and J ends, which lost 7 bases and 2 bases, there was a span of 18 bases. CDR1 and CDR2 from the germline V gene are MNHNS and SASEGT. The CDR3 sequence is CASIVRGDPAYEQYF. The CDR3 DNA sequence: TGTGCCAGCATTGTCAGGGGGGACCCAGCCTACGAGCAGTACTTC.

V usage is TRBV6-1 and J usage is TRBJ2-2, with TRBD1 identical over 7 bases. Germline CDR1 reads MNHNS; CDR2 reads SASEGT. The CDR3 extends over 14 amino acids. The J segment lost 3 bases and the V segment lost 3 bases, leaving 1 base of the junction unmatched. CDR3 sequence reads: CASSDQGDTGELFF. DNA for the CDR3: TGTGCCAGCAGTGACCAGGGGGACACCGGGGAGCTGTTTTTT.

This clone appeared a few times. The chain couples TRBV5-4 to TRBJ2-6, with 7 positions matching TRBD2. This CDR3 contains 16 residues. Germline V gene data show CDR1 as SGHNT and CDR2 as YYREEE (reference sequence). The V and J ends lost 0 bases and 2 bases, in that order; junction bases with no gene match: 2. The CDR3 loop reads CASSLDRGAGANVLTF. The CDR3 nucleotides read TGTGCCAGCAGCTTGGATCGGGGGGCTGGGGCCAACGTCCTGACTTTC.

The J gene is TRBJ1-5, the V gene TRBV5-8, with D unclear. The V end was cut by 0 bases, the J end by 0 bases, with 7 bases between. This CDR3 is built from 15 residues. Per the germline V gene, CDR1 is SGHTS and CDR2 is YDEGEE. The CDR3 sequence: CASSLGVNSNQPQHF. In DNA form, the CDR3 reads TGTGCCAGCAGCTTGGGAGTAAATAGCAATCAGCCCCAGCATTTT.

This clone was detected once. The V and J genes are TRBV15 and TRBJ2-2, with D hard to call. The CDR3 totals 14 residues. V was clipped by 1 base and J by 5 bases, with 8 bases between them. Germline assignment: CDR1 LNHNV and CDR2 YYDKDF (reference sequence). The CDR3 DNA is TGTGCCACCAGCAGAGTTGGAGAGACCGGGGAGCTGTTTTTT. It yields the protein CATSRVGETGELFF.

This chain connects TRBV19 to TRBJ1-5; D gene ambiguous. Germline values: CDR1 LNHDA, CDR2 SQIVND (reference sequence). The CDR3 covers 16 residues. The ends were cut back, 3 bases at V and 5 bases at J, with 17 bases in the middle. CDR3 sequence reads: CASSMGGTGAYQPQHF. The CDR3, as DNA: TGTGCCAGTAGTATGGGAGGCACGGGAGCCTATCAGCCCCAGCATTTT.

The V and J genes are TRBV5-1 and TRBJ2-5; TRBD2 matches at 7 bases. V was pared by 3 bases and J by 1 base, with 3 bases of the junction left unmatched. This CDR3 is built from 14 residues. Germline V gene data show CDR1 as SGHRS and CDR2 as YFSETQ. The CDR3 DNA sequence: TGCGCCAGCAGCTGGGAGGGCGGCCAAGAGACCCAGTACTTC. Protein: CASSWEGGQETQYF.

The rearrangement uses TRBV6-1 and TRBJ1-5, with D unclear. CDR3 length: 14 residues. Trimming removed 4 bases from V and 7 bases from J, with 14 bases in between. Germline V lookup: CDR1 MNHNS, CDR2 SASEGT. The CDR3 here is CASSGPRIRQPQHF. In DNA, the CDR3 is TGTGCCAGCAGTGGCCCGAGGATACGCCAGCCCCAGCATTTT.

The V call is TRBV5-4, the J call TRBJ1-2, with a tentative D call TRBD1 (6 bases). In germline, CDR1 is SGHNT, CDR2 YYREEE (reference sequence). Trimming took 0 bases from V and 3 from J, leaving 12 bases between them. The CDR3 spans 15 residues. In DNA, the CDR3 is TGTGCCAGCAGCTTGGCAGCAGGGGTGGACTATGGCTACACCTTC. Protein product: CASSLAAGVDYGYTF.

This sequence joins TRBV5-5 and TRBJ2-5, with D perhaps matching TRBD2 (6 bases). The germline CDR1 and CDR2 sequences are SGHKS and YYEKEE (reference sequence). The germline V and J ends were trimmed by 2 bases and 5 bases, with 7 bases remaining between them. The CDR3 runs 12 residues. In DNA form, the CDR3 reads TGTGCCAGCAGCTTCGGAGGGGAGACCCAGTACTTC. Its protein is CASSFGGETQYF.

The genes are TRBV7-9 and TRBJ2-7; TRBD1 matches at 10 bases. The trim removed 1 base at V and 3 bases at J, leaving 3 bases unmatched. Germline CDR1 and CDR2: SEHNR and FQNEAQ (reference sequence). This CDR3 comprises 15 residues. The DNA of the CDR3 is TGTGCCAGCAGCTTAGTTAGGACAGGGGGCTACGAGCAGTACTTC. Translating gives CASSLVRTGGYEQYF. The full variable domain, its missing parts supplied by reference TRBV7-9 and TRBJ2-7, is DTGVSQNPRHKITKRGQNVTFRCDPISEHNRLYWYRQTLGQGPEFLTYFQNEAQLEKSRLLSDRFSAERPKGSFSTLEIQRTEQGDSAMYLCASSLVRTGGYEQYFGPGTRLTVT.

The chain uses TRBV6-1 and TRBJ1-4, with D possibly being TRBD1 (5 bases). Between the trimmed V and J ends, which lost 3 bases and 7 bases, there was a span of 18 bases. The CDR3 runs to 16 residues. CDR1 and CDR2 (germline): MNHNS, SASEGT. In nucleotides, the CDR3 is TGTGCCAGCAGTGACCTCGGCCGGGGGAGCGGTGAAAAACTGTTTTTT. Protein product: CASSDLGRGSGEKLFF.

The genes are TRBV5-1 and TRBJ2-1, with TRBD2 matching over 8 bases. CDR3 length: 15 amino acids. The V gene end was trimmed by 0 bases and the J gene end by 6 bases; junction bases not matched to a gene: 5. CDR1 is SGHRS, CDR2 YFSETQ, per germline. The chain's CDR3 is CASSLARGGLNEQFF. CDR3 nucleotide sequence: TGCGCCAGCAGCTTGGCTCGGGGGGGCCTCAATGAGCAGTTCTTC. Combining the CDR3 with reference TRBV5-1 and TRBJ2-1 gives the whole variable domain KAGVTQTPRYLIKTRGQQVTLSCSPISGHRSVSWYQQTPGQGLQFLFEYFSETQRNKGNFPGRFSGRQFSNSRSEMNVSTLELGDSALYLCASSLARGGLNEQFFGPGTRLTVL.

This clone was counted between two and nine times. DNA of the CDR3: TGTGCCAGCACCGAGGACAGGGACTCCTACGAGCAGTACTTC. Its translation is CASTEDRDSYEQYF. The chain couples TRBV2 to TRBJ2-7, with 8 bases lining up with TRBD1. There are 14 residues in the CDR3. The germline V gene has CDR1 SNHLY and CDR2 FYNNEI. Unmatched junction bases numbered 5, after V lost 7 bases and J lost 0 bases.